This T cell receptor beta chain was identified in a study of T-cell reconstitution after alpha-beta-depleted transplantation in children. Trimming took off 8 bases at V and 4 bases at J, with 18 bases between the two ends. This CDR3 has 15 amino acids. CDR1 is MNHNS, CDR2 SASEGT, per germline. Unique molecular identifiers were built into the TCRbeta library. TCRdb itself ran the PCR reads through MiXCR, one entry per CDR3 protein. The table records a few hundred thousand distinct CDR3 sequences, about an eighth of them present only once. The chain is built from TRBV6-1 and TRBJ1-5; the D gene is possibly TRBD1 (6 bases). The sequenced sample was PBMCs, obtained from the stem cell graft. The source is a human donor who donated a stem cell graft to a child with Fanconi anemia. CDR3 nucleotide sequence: TGTGCCAGCCTACCCCCGGGGGGCCGAAATCAGCCCCAGCATTTT. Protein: CASLPPGGRNQPQHF.